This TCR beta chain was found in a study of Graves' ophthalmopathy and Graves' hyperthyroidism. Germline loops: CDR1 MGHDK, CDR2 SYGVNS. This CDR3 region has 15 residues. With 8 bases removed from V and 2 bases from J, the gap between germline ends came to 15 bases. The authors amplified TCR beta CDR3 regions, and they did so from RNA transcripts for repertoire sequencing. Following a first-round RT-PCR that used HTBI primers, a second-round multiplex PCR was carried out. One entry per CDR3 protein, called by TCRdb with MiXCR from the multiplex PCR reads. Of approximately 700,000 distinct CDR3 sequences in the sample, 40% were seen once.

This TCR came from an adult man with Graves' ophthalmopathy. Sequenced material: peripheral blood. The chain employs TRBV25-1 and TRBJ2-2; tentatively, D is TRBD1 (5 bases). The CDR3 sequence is CASSRGMRNTGELFF. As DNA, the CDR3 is TGTGCCAGCTCAAGGGGTATGCGTAACACCGGGGAGCTGTTTTTT.